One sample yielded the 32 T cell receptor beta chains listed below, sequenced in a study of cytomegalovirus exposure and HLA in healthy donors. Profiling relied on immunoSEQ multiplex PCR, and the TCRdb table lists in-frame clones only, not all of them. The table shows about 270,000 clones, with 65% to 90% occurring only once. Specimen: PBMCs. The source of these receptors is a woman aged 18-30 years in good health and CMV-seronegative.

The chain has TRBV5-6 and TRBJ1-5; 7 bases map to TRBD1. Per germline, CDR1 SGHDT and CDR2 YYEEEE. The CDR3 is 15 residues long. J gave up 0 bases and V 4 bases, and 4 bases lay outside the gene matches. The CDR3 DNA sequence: TGTGCCAGCAGCCCTGGACAGGTTAGCAATCAGCCCCAGCATTTT. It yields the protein CASSPGQVSNQPQHF.

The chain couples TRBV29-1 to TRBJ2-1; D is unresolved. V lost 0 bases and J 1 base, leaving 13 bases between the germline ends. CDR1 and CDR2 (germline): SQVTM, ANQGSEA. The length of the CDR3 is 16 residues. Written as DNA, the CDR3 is TGCAGCGTTGAAGATACGTCAGGAAGTTCCTACAATGAGCAGTTCTTC. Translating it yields CSVEDTSGSSYNEQFF.

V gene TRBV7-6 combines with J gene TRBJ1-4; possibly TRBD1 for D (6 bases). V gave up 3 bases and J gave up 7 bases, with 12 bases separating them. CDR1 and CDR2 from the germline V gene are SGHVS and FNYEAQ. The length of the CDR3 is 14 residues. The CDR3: CASSLDSGFEKLFF. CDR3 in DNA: TGTGCCAGCAGCTTGGACAGCGGTTTTGAAAAACTGTTTTTT.

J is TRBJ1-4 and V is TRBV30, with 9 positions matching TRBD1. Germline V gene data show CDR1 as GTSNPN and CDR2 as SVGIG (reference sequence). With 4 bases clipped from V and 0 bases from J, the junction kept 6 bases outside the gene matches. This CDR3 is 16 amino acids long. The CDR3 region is CAWTTGGSTTNEKLFF. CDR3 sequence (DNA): TGTGCCTGGACTACAGGGGGCTCAACAACTAATGAAAAACTGTTTTTT.

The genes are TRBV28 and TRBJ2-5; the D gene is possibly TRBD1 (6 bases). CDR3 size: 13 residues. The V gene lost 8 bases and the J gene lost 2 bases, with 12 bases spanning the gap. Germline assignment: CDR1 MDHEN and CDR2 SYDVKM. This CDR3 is CASWTVKQETQYF. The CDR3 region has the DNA TGTGCCAGCTGGACAGTTAAACAAGAGACCCAGTACTTC.

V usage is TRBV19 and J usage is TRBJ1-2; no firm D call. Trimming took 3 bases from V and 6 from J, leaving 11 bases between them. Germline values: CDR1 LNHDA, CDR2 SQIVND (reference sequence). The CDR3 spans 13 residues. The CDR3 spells CASSISSFNGYTF. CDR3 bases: TGTGCCAGTAGTATCTCTAGTTTTAATGGCTACACCTTC.

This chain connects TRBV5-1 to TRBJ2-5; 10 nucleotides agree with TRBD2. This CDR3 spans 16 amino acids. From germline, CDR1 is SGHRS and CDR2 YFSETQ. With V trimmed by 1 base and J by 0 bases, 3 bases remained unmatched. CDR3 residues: CASSLFSGGYQETQYF. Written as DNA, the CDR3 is TGCGCCAGCAGCTTGTTTAGCGGGGGGTACCAAGAGACCCAGTACTTC.

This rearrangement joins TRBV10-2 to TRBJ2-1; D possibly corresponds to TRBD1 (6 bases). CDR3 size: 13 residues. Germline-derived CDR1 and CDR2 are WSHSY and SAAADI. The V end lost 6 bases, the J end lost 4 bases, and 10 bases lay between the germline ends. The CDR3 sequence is CASSGQRYNEQFF. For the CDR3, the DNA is TGCGCCAGCAGCGGACAGCGTTACAATGAGCAGTTCTTC.

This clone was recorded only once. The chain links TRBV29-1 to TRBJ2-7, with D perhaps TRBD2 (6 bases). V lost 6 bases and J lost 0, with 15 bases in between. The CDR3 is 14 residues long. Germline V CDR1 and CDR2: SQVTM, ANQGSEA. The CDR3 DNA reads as TGCAGCGTGCCCGGCCGGGGGACCTCCTACGAGCAGTACTTC. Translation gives CSVPGRGTSYEQYF.

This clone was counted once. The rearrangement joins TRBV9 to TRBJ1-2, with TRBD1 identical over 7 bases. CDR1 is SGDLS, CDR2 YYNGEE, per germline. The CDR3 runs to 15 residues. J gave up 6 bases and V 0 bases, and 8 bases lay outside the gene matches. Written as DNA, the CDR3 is TGTGCCAGCAGCGTAGTAGAAGGGGGCGGAGATGGCTACACCTTC. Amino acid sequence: CASSVVEGGGDGYTF.

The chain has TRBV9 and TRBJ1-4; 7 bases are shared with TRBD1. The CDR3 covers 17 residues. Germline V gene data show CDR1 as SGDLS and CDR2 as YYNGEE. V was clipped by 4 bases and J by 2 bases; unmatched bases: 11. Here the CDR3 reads CASSTYTGARTNEKLFF. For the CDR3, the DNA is TGTGCCAGCAGCACATATACAGGGGCGAGGACTAATGAAAAACTGTTTTTT.

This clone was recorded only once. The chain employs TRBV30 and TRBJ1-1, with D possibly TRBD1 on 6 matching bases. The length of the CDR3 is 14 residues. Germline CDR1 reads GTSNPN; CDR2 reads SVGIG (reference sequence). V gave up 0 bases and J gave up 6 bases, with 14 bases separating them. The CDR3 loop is CAWSVGQGFAEAFF. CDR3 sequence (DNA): TGTGCCTGGAGTGTGGGGCAGGGGTTCGCTGAAGCTTTCTTT.

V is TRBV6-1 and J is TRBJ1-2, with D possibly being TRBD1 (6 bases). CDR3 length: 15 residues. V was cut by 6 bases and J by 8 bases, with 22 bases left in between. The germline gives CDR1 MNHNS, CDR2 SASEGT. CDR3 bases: TGTGCCAGCAGACCCAACGCGCGGACAGTCGGGGGCTACACCTTC. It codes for CASRPNARTVGGYTF.

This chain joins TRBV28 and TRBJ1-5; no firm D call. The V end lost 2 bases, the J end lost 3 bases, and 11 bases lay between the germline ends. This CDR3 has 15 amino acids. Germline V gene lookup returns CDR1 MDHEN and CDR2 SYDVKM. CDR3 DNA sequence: TGTGCCAGCAGTTTAGACAAAATACTCAATCAGCCCCAGCATTTT. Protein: CASSLDKILNQPQHF.

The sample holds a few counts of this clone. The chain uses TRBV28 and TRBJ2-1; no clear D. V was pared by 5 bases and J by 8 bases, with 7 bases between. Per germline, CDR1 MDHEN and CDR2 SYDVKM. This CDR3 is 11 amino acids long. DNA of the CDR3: TGTGCCAGCAGTCGGGTGGATGAGCAGTTCTTC. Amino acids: CASSRVDEQFF.

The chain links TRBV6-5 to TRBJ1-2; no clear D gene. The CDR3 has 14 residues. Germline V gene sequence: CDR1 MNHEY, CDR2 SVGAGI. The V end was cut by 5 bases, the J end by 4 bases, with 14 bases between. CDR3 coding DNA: TGTGCCAGCAGTCTCCGGAACAGTATCTATGGCTACACCTTC. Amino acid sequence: CASSLRNSIYGYTF.

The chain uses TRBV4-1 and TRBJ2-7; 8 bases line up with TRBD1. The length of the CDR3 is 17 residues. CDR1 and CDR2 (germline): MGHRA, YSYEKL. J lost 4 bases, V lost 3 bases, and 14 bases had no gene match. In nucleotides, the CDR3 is TGCGCCAGCAGCCACCCCCCATCGAGGACAGGGCTTTACGAGCAGTACTTC. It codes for CASSHPPSRTGLYEQYF.

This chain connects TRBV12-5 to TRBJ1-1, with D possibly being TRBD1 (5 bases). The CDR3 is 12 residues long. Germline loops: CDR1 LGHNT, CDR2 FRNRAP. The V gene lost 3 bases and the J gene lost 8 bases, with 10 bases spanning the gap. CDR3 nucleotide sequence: TGTGCTAGTGGTTTAAGTTCAGGGGAAGCTTTCTTT. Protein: CASGLSSGEAFF.

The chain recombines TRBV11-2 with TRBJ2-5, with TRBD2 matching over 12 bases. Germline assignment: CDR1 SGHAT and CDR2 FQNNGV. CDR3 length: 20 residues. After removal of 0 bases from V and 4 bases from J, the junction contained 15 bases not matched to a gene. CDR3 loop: CASSLDHWWLAGGNRETQYF. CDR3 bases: TGTGCCAGCAGCTTAGATCATTGGTGGCTAGCGGGGGGGAATCGAGAGACCCAGTACTTC.

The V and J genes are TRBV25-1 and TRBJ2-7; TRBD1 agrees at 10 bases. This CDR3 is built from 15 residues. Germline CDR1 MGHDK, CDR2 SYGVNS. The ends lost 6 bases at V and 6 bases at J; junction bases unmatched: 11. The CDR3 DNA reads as TGTGCCAGCAGACTCTCCGGGACAGGGGTGGGCGAGCAGTACTTC. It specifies CASRLSGTGVGEQYF.

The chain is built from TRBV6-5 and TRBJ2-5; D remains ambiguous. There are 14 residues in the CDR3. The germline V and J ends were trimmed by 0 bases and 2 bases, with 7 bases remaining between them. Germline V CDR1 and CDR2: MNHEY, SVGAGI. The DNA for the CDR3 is TGTGCCAGCAGTTACTCCGAGCGTCAAGAGACCCAGTACTTC. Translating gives CASSYSERQETQYF.

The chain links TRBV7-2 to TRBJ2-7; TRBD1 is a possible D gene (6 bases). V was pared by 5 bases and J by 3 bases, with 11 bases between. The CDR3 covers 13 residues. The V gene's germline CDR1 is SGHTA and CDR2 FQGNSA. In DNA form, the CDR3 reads TGTGCCAGCAGCCTGGGACATGACTACGAGCAGTACTTC. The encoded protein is CASSLGHDYEQYF.

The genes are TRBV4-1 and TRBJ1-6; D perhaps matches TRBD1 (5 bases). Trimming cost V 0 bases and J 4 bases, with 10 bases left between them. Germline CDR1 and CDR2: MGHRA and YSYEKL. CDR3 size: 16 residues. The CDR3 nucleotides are TGCGCCAGCAGCCAAGAGGGCAGGGCTTATAATTCACCCCTCCACTTT. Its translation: CASSQEGRAYNSPLHF.

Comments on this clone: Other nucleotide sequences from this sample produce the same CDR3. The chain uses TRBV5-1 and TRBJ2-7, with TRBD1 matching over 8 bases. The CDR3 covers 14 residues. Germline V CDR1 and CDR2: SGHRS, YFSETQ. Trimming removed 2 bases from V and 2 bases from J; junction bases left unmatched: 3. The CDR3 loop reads CASSFGQGPYEQYF. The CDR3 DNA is TGCGCCAGCAGCTTTGGACAGGGTCCCTACGAGCAGTACTTC.

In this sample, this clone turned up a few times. The CDR3 DNA reads TGTGCCAGCACCCAGGGGGGAGAGGCAGATACGCAGTATTTT. Protein product: CASTQGGEADTQYF. V and J are TRBV6-4 and TRBJ2-3; TRBD1 is a possible D gene (7 bases). Trimming left V 7 bases short and J 4 bases short, with 15 bases between. The CDR3 is made up of 14 amino acids. The germline gives CDR1 MRHNA, CDR2 SNTAGT.

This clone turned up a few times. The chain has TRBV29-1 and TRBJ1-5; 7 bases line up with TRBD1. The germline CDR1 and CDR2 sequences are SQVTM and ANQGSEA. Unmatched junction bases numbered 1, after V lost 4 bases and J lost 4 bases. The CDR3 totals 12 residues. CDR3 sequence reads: CSVVQGNQPQHF. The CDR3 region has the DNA TGCAGCGTTGTACAGGGGAATCAGCCCCAGCATTTT.

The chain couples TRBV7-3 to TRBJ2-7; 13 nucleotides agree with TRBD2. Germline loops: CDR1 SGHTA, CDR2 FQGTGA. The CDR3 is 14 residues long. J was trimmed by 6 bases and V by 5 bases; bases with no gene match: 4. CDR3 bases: TGTGCCAGCAGCCCCAGGACTAGCGGGGGCGAGCAGTACTTC. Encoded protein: CASSPRTSGGEQYF.

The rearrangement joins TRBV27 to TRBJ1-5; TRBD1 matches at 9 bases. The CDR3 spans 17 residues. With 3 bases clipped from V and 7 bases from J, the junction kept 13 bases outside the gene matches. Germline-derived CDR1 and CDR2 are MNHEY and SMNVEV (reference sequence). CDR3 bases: TGTGCCAGCAGTTTGGACAGGGGTGGTCTTCTGGTCCAGCCCCAGCATTTT. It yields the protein CASSLDRGGLLVQPQHF.

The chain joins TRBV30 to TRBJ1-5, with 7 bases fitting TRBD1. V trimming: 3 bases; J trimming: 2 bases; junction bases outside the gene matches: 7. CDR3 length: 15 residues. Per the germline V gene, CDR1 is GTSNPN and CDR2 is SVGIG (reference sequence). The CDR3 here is CAWSEGAGGNQPQHF. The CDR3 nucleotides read TGTGCCTGGAGCGAGGGGGCAGGGGGCAATCAGCCCCAGCATTTT.

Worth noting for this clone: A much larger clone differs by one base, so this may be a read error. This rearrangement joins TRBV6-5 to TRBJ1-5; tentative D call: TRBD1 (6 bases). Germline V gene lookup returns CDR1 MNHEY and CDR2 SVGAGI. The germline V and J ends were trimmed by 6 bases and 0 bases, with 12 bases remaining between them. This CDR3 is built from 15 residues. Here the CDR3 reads CASRGAGDSNQPQHF. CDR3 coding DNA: TGTGCCAGCAGGGGGGCAGGGGATAGCAATCAGCCCCAGCATTTT.

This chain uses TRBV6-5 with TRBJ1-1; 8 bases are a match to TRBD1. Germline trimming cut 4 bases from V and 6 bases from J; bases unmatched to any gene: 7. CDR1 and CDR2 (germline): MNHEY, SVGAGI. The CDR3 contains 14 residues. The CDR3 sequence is CASSFFDRGPEAFF. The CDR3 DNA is TGTGCCAGCAGTTTTTTCGACAGGGGACCTGAAGCTTTCTTT.

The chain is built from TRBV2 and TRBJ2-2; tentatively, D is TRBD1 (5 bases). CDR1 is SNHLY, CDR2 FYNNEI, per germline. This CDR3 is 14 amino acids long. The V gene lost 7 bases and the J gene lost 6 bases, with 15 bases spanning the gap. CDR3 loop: CASILTGAPGELFF. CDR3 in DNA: TGTGCCAGCATCCTGACTGGGGCCCCCGGGGAGCTGTTTTTT.